One sample yielded the 10 T cell receptor beta chains listed below, sequenced in a study of shared clonotypes between healthy human individuals (dated by TCRdb to the early 2020s). Library construction relied on the immunoSEQ multiplex PCR assay. In TCRdb, the immuneACCESS table is reduced to in-frame sequences with V and J assigned. These tables do not hold every clone; where another copy was compared, an unresolved V gene accounts for under half, and the others remain unexplained. This sample has fewer than 3 million clones in its table, and around 90% of those were observed once. In total, the top ten clones hold approximately 0.39% of the sample. The sample comprised naive CD4+ T cells from PBMCs. The meaning of the sample's cell subset or site label: CD45RA+ positively selected. The receptors come from a man between 18 and 29 years old in good health. Some clones in this sample may be carry-over from other donors' samples.

The rearrangement joins TRBV7-3 to TRBJ2-7, with a tentative D call TRBD1 (7 bases). Trimming removed 6 bases at V and 3 bases at J, with 15 bases between. Germline assignment: CDR1 SGHTA and CDR2 FQGTGA. The CDR3 runs 14 residues. CDR3 coding DNA: TGTGCCAGCAGTCAGGGGGGACAGAGCTACGAGCAGTACTTC. Amino acids: CASSQGGQSYEQYF.

The chain joins TRBV5-4 to TRBJ2-1; D gene unclear. CDR1 SGHNT and CDR2 YYREEE come from the germline V gene (reference sequence). Between the trimmed V and J ends, which lost 0 bases and 10 bases, there was a span of 17 bases. The CDR3 is 15 amino acids. The CDR3 loop is CASSLAGGRSGEQFF. The DNA of the CDR3 is TGTGCCAGCAGCTTGGCAGGTGGCCGCTCCGGAGAGCAGTTCTTC.

V usage is TRBV7-2 and J usage is TRBJ2-1, with 11 bases lining up with TRBD2. Germline CDR1 and CDR2: SGHTA and FQGNSA. This CDR3 region has 15 residues. Losses at the gene ends were 2 bases for V and 8 bases for J; bases not matched to a gene: 5. The CDR3 is CASSLTSGSRHEQFF. The CDR3 bases are TGTGCCAGCAGCTTAACTAGCGGGAGTAGGCATGAGCAGTTCTTC.

The CDR3 nucleotides read TGTGCCAGCAGTTTACAAGGTCCGCAGGGGGAAGCTTTCTTT. Protein product: CASSLQGPQGEAFF. The genes are TRBV28 and TRBJ1-1; a weak D match, TRBD1 (6 bases). This CDR3 has 14 residues. Germline CDR1 and CDR2: MDHEN and SYDVKM. Trimming left V 2 bases short and J 8 bases short, with 15 bases between.

The V and J genes are TRBV27 and TRBJ1-1; D is possibly TRBD1 (6 bases). Between the trimmed V and J ends, which lost 2 bases and 1 base, there was a span of 20 bases. The CDR3 is 18 amino acids. The germline CDR1 and CDR2 sequences are MNHEY and SMNVEV (reference sequence). CDR3 sequence: CASSLRGVEQTPNTEAFF. The CDR3 DNA sequence: TGTGCCAGCAGTTTAAGGGGGGTAGAACAGACTCCGAACACTGAAGCTTTCTTT.

V and J are TRBV10-3 and TRBJ1-5; D is ambiguous. The CDR3 runs 13 residues. Germline values: CDR1 ENHRY, CDR2 SYGVKD. The V and J ends lost 3 bases and 4 bases respectively, with 7 bases between them. The CDR3 loop is CAISEIVNQPQHF. The CDR3, as DNA: TGTGCCATCAGTGAAATTGTGAATCAGCCCCAGCATTTT.

The CDR3, as DNA: TGTGCCAGCAGTTACTCGGGGACGTCTTTTGTGGGTGGCTACACCTTC. Translated: CASSYSGTSFVGGYTF. The chain carries TRBV6-6 and TRBJ1-2; D is possibly TRBD1 (5 bases). V was pared by 0 bases and J by 7 bases, with 18 bases between. Germline lookup yields CDR1 MNHNY and CDR2 SVGAGI (reference sequence). This CDR3 contains 16 residues.

This chain uses TRBV7-9 with TRBJ2-1; 11 nucleotides match TRBD1. After removal of 8 bases from V and 9 bases from J, the junction contained 9 bases not matched to a gene. CDR3 length: 14 amino acids. CDR1 is SEHNR, CDR2 FQNEAQ, per germline (reference sequence). The CDR3 DNA sequence: TGTGCCAGCGGGGGGACAGGGGGTTACGGTGAGCAGTTCTTC. Encoded protein: CASGGTGGYGEQFF. The complete variable domain, with remaining parts taken from reference TRBV7-9 and TRBJ2-1, reads DTGVSQNPRHKITKRGQNVTFRCDPISEHNRLYWYRQTLGQGPEFLTYFQNEAQLEKSRLLSDRFSAERPKGSFSTLEIQRTEQGDSAMYLCASGGTGGYGEQFFGPGTRLTVL.

V and J are TRBV28 and TRBJ1-2; a weak D match, TRBD1 (5 bases). The germline CDR1 and CDR2 sequences are MDHEN and SYDVKM. Deletions cut 3 bases from V and 7 bases from J, with 15 bases between. This CDR3 region has 14 residues. CDR3 loop: CASSLFAGGRGYTF. The CDR3 DNA reads as TGTGCCAGCAGTTTGTTTGCGGGGGGACGTGGCTACACCTTC.

J is TRBJ2-7 and V is TRBV27, with D perhaps given as TRBD1 or TRBD2 (5 bases each). This CDR3 has 14 amino acids. V was shortened by 4 bases and J by 2 bases, with 12 bases between the two germline ends. In germline, CDR1 is MNHEY, CDR2 SMNVEV (reference sequence). CDR3: CASSYRDPAYEQYF. CDR3 nucleotides: TGTGCCAGCAGTTACCGGGACCCAGCCTACGAGCAGTACTTC.